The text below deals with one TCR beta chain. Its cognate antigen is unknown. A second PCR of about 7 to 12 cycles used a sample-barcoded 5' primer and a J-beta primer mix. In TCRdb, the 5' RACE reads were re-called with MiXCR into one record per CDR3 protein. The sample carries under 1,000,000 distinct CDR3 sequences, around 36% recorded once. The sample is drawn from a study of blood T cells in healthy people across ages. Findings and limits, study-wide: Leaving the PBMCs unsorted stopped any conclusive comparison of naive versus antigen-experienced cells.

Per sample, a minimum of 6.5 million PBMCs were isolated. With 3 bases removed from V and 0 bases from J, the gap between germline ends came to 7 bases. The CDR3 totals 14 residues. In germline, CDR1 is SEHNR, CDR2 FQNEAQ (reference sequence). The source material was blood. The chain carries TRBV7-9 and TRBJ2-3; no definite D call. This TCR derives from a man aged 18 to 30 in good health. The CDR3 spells CASSFPYSTDTQYF. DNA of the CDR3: TGTGCCAGCAGCTTCCCGTATAGCACAGATACGCAGTATTTT. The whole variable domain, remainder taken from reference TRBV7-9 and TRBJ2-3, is DTGVSQNPRHKITKRGQNVTFRCDPISEHNRLYWYRQTLGQGPEFLTYFQNEAQLEKSRLLSDRFSAERPKGSFSTLEIQRTEQGDSAMYLCASSFPYSTDTQYFGPGTRLTVL.